These 18 T cell receptor beta chains share one sample of origin, sequenced in a study of response to subunit inactivated influenza vaccine. TCRdb re-analysed the RT-PCR reads in MiXCR, keeping a single row per CDR3 protein. This sample carries fewer than 700,000 distinct CDR3 sequences, over 10% of them seen once, and the ten largest clones take about an eighth. Sequencing was performed on PBMCs from blood, taken roughly 48 days after vaccination. The receptors originated from a man aged 45-65 years who received an inactivated influenza vaccine.

The chain is built from TRBV24-1 and TRBJ2-1; TRBD2 aligns across 11 bases. Germline CDR1 KGHDR, CDR2 SFDVKD. Trimming took 4 bases from V and 4 from J; bases not matched to a gene: 5. The CDR3 has 16 amino acids. CDR3 nucleotide sequence: TGTGCCACCAGTGAGTCCGGGACTAGCGGATACAATGAGCAGTTCTTC. Translating it yields CATSESGTSGYNEQFF.

This clonotype was detected only a few times. CDR3 region: CASSFAASGGTGELFF. The CDR3 DNA reads TGTGCCAGCAGCTTTGCGGCTAGCGGGGGCACCGGGGAGCTGTTTTTT. This chain links TRBV7-9 with TRBJ2-2; 10 nucleotides match TRBD2. Germline V gene data show CDR1 as SEHNR and CDR2 as FQNEAQ (reference sequence). The CDR3 contains 16 residues. Losses at the gene ends were 3 bases for V and 4 bases for J; bases not matched to a gene: 5. The variable domain in full, completed from reference TRBV7-9 and TRBJ2-2, reads DTGVSQNPRHKITKRGQNVTFRCDPISEHNRLYWYRQTLGQGPEFLTYFQNEAQLEKSRLLSDRFSAERPKGSFSTLEIQRTEQGDSAMYLCASSFAASGGTGELFFGEGSRLTVL.

The chain uses TRBV29-1 and TRBJ2-7, with 13 bases matching TRBD2. After removal of 6 bases from V and 2 bases from J, the junction contained 13 bases not matched to a gene. CDR1 and CDR2 (germline): SQVTM, ANQGSEA. CDR3 size: 17 residues. The CDR3 coding sequence is TGCAGCGTCGAGCTTAGACTAGCGGGAGGTTCCCCCTACGAGCAGTACTTC. This codes for CSVELRLAGGSPYEQYF.

This clonotype has more than one count but fewer than ten. The J gene is TRBJ1-2, the V gene TRBV29-1, with no clear D. The CDR3 extends over 16 amino acids. CDR1 is SQVTM and CDR2 is ANQGSEA in the germline V gene. The V gene lost 1 base and the J gene lost 6 bases, with 21 bases spanning the gap. CDR3 in amino acids: CSVEAARGQEGDGYTF. CDR3 nucleotides: TGCAGCGTTGAAGCGGCCCGCGGCCAGGAGGGAGATGGCTACACCTTC.

The V call is TRBV20-1, the J call TRBJ1-1; 7 bases line up with TRBD1. This CDR3 is 12 amino acids long. Germline V gene sequence: CDR1 DFQATT, CDR2 SNEGSKA (reference sequence). The ends lost 6 bases at V and 10 bases at J; junction bases unmatched: 11. CDR3 sequence (DNA): TGCAGTGCAAAGAAAGGGGGCAGTTCAGCTTTCTTT. Translation: CSAKKGGSSAFF.

The V call is TRBV2, the J call TRBJ1-4; no clear D. The CDR3 length is 11 residues. Trimming removed 8 bases at V and 4 bases at J, with 5 bases between. Germline V gene sequence: CDR1 SNHLY, CDR2 FYNNEI. The CDR3 reads CASGVNEKLFF. CDR3 bases: TGTGCCAGCGGGGTTAATGAAAAACTGTTTTTT.

The chain has TRBV3-1 and TRBJ2-5; D is unresolved. This CDR3 is built from 13 residues. Trimming removed 2 bases at V and 1 base at J, with 5 bases between. Germline CDR1 is LGHDT and CDR2 is YNNKEL (reference sequence). CDR3 DNA sequence: TGTGCCAGCAGCCAAATGGTCCAAGAGACCCAGTACTTC. It is translated as CASSQMVQETQYF.

This clonotype was found many times. This chain uses TRBV20-1 with TRBJ2-7; 8 bases align to TRBD2. Germline CDR1 is DFQATT and CDR2 is SNEGSKA (reference sequence). CDR3 length: 13 amino acids. The trim removed 6 bases at V and 4 bases at J, leaving 8 bases unmatched. CDR3 nucleotide sequence: TGCAGTGCACCGAGCGGGAGTATGTACGAGCAGTACTTC. Protein: CSAPSGSMYEQYF.

Only a few counts were recorded for this clonotype. This sequence joins TRBV6-1 and TRBJ1-1; D call uncertain. CDR1 MNHNS and CDR2 SASEGT come from the germline V gene. Trimming cost V 6 bases and J 2 bases, with 10 bases left between them. This CDR3 is 13 amino acids long. This CDR3 is CASRRHANTEAFF. Here the CDR3 DNA reads TGTGCCAGCAGACGCCACGCTAACACTGAAGCTTTCTTT.

This chain links TRBV4-2 with TRBJ1-1, with D unclear. This CDR3 comprises 15 residues. V was cut by 0 bases and J by 1 base, with 9 bases left in between. Looked up from germline, CDR1 is LGHNA and CDR2 is YNFKEQ. In nucleotides, the CDR3 is TGTGCCAGCAGCCAAGACCTTTTTAAGAACACTGAAGCTTTCTTT. It specifies CASSQDLFKNTEAFF.

The V call is TRBV11-2, the J call TRBJ2-3; D remains ambiguous. The CDR3 runs to 15 residues. V shed 5 bases and J shed 0 bases, with 12 bases lying between them. Germline lookup yields CDR1 SGHAT and CDR2 FQNNGV. As DNA, the CDR3 is TGTGCCAGCAGCAACCCCATGGGAAGCACAGATACGCAGTATTTT. Translating it yields CASSNPMGSTDTQYF.

The count of this clonotype is one. The genes are TRBV28 and TRBJ2-6; D gene unclear. CDR1 is MDHEN, CDR2 SYDVKM, per germline. V dropped 6 bases and J dropped 12 bases, with 12 bases sitting between them. This CDR3 comprises 12 residues. CDR3 sequence (DNA): TGTGCCAGCAGCGTCCCTGAAGGCGTCCTGACTTTC. It encodes CASSVPEGVLTF.

This clonotype showed up many times. V and J are TRBV4-1 and TRBJ2-7, with D possibly being TRBD2 (5 bases). Germline V gene sequence: CDR1 MGHRA, CDR2 YSYEKL. With 3 bases removed from V and 2 bases from J, the gap between germline ends came to 11 bases. The CDR3 consists of 14 residues. The CDR3 DNA sequence: TGCGCCAGCAGCCAGGGCCCCGGGACCTACGAGCAGTACTTC. It codes for CASSQGPGTYEQYF.

This clonotype was seen at least ten times. The chain is built from TRBV20-1 and TRBJ1-2; no definite D call. This CDR3 region has 13 residues. Germline V gene sequence: CDR1 DFQATT, CDR2 SNEGSKA (reference sequence). Trimming removed 6 bases from V and 0 bases from J, with 11 bases in between. For the CDR3, the DNA is TGCAGTGCCAAAGGAGGTACTAACTATGGCTACACCTTC. It codes for CSAKGGTNYGYTF.

The rearrangement uses TRBV7-7 and TRBJ2-5; TRBD1 is a possible D gene (6 bases). Trimming shortened V by 5 bases and J by 1 base, and 14 bases separated the two germline ends. The CDR3 sequence is 15 residues long. Germline V lookup: CDR1 SSHAT, CDR2 FNYEAQ (reference sequence). The CDR3 bases are TGTGCCAGCAGCGATACCGGGACATTCCAAGAGACCCAGTACTTC. Protein sequence: CASSDTGTFQETQYF.

This clonotype was seen more than once but under ten times. The chain employs TRBV6-6 and TRBJ2-5; no clear D. V lost 3 bases and J lost 5, with 10 bases in between. The germline V gene has CDR1 MNHNY and CDR2 SVGAGI (reference sequence). The CDR3 runs 13 residues. CDR3 DNA: TGTGCCAGCAGTTATCCCCCGGGTGAGACCCAGTACTTC. Translating gives CASSYPPGETQYF.

This clonotype was detected a few times. J is TRBJ2-7 and V is TRBV7-2, with unresolved D. This CDR3 is 15 amino acids long. The V and J ends lost 5 bases and 6 bases respectively, with 20 bases between them. Germline-derived CDR1 and CDR2 are SGHTA and FQGNSA. Written as DNA, the CDR3 is TGTGCCAGCAGCCGGATGGCAGGTAGTTGGGGCGAGCAGTACTTC. Encoded protein: CASSRMAGSWGEQYF.

The chain joins TRBV10-3 to TRBJ2-4, with 8 positions matching TRBD1. Germline CDR1 reads ENHRY; CDR2 reads SYGVKD. The CDR3 is made up of 15 amino acids. V lost 2 bases to trimming and J lost 4 bases; unmatched junction nucleotides: 4. Written as DNA, the CDR3 is TGTGCCATCAGTGAGACAGGACAGGGTAAAAACATTCAGTACTTC. Its translation: CAISETGQGKNIQYF.